The next 5 T cell receptor beta chains were all read from a single sample in a study of cytomegalovirus exposure and HLA in healthy donors. PCR primers comprised 60 Vbeta and 13 Jbeta primers. Libraries were prepared by immunoSEQ multiplex PCR; TCRdb keeps only in-frame clonotypes and omits some of them. The table shows roughly 200,000 clones, with about 80% occurring only once. Sample: PBMCs. These receptors were obtained from a woman aged 35 to 49 in good health and CMV-seronegative.

CDR3 nucleotide sequence: TGTGCCAGCAGCAGACAGGGGATTGAACAGCCCCAGCATTTT. Translation: CASSRQGIEQPQHF. The chain couples TRBV6-5 to TRBJ1-5; TRBD1 agrees at 8 bases. Germline V CDR1 and CDR2: MNHEY, SVGAGI. J lost 7 bases, V lost 6 bases, and 8 bases had no gene match. This CDR3 has 14 residues.

This chain connects TRBV4-2 to TRBJ2-5, with 9 bases identical to TRBD1. The end of the DNA aligns better with TRBJ2-7, so the J call may be wrong. The CDR3 contains 15 residues. Germline V gene sequence: CDR1 LGHNA, CDR2 YNFKEQ. CDR3 protein: CASSQEGQGPSEQYF. The CDR3 nucleotides read TGTGCCAGCAGCCAAGAGGGACAGGGACCCTCCGAGCAGTACTTC.

The chain links TRBV18 to TRBJ1-1; D gene ambiguous. The CDR3 consists of 16 residues. Trimming pared 1 base from V and 3 bases from J, leaving 15 bases between. CDR1 and CDR2 from the germline V gene are KGHSH and LQKENI. CDR3 nucleotides: TGTGCCAGCTCACCACTCAAGCGGGCAAGGGACACTGAAGCTTTCTTT. It encodes CASSPLKRARDTEAFF.

The gene calls are TRBV6-1 and TRBJ1-1; 8 bases line up with TRBD1. The CDR3 is made up of 14 amino acids. J was trimmed by 1 base and V by 6 bases; bases with no gene match: 4. Looked up from germline, CDR1 is MNHNS and CDR2 is SASEGT. The CDR3 DNA is TGTGCCAGCAGGCTCGGACAGGGGAACACTGAAGCTTTCTTT. Protein product: CASRLGQGNTEAFF.

The V and J genes are TRBV5-1 and TRBJ2-1; tentatively, D is TRBD2 (6 bases). V was cut by 2 bases and J by 8 bases, with 14 bases left in between. Germline loops: CDR1 SGHRS, CDR2 YFSETQ. The CDR3 totals 14 residues. The CDR3 nucleotides read TGCGCCAGCAGCTTAAGAAATCCGGGGGATGAGCAGTTCTTC. It is translated as CASSLRNPGDEQFF.